The 17 T cell receptor beta chains reported below all come from one sample, sequenced in a study of CD8 T cells in ankylosing spondylitis. TCRdb re-called the 5' RACE reads with MiXCR, one entry per CDR3 protein. The sample holds 150,000 to 200,000 distinct CDR3 sequences, around a sixth seen once. Sequences were obtained from blood, either unsorted or a sorted T cell fraction (not recorded which). Receptors were obtained from a male donor aged 5 to 29 with ankylosing spondylitis or in good health (not recorded which).

There are many counts of this clonotype. V and J are TRBV6-5 and TRBJ1-5; the D gene is possibly TRBD1 (5 bases). V was pared by 6 bases and J by 2 bases, with 14 bases between. The CDR3 length is 15 residues. Germline V gene lookup returns CDR1 MNHEY and CDR2 SVGAGI. CDR3 DNA: TGTGCCAGCAGGAGGAAGGGGAAAGGCAATCAGCCCCAGCATTTT. This encodes CASRRKGKGNQPQHF.

This clonotype came up a few times. The chain employs TRBV7-6 and TRBJ2-2, with TRBD1 as a possible D gene (5 bases). CDR1 is SGHVS and CDR2 is FNYEAQ in the germline V gene. This CDR3 comprises 15 residues. V gave up 5 bases and J gave up 7 bases, with 17 bases separating them. This CDR3 is CASSPGPVAGGELFF. As DNA, the CDR3 is TGTGCCAGCAGCCCAGGGCCGGTAGCCGGCGGGGAGCTGTTTTTT.

This clonotype came up many times. V usage is TRBV15 and J usage is TRBJ2-1; TRBD2 matches at 8 bases. The CDR3 sequence is 16 residues long. Germline V CDR1 and CDR2: LNHNV, YYDKDF (reference sequence). The ends lost 0 bases at V and 8 bases at J; junction bases unmatched: 9. In nucleotides, the CDR3 is TGTGCCACCAGCAGAGACTGGAGCGGGAGTAACTATGAGCAGTTCTTC. Translation: CATSRDWSGSNYEQFF.

This clonotype was counted once. V and J are TRBV6-4 and TRBJ2-5; no definite D call. This CDR3 has 13 amino acids. The germline V gene encodes CDR1 MRHNA and CDR2 SNTAGT. The V and J ends lost 4 bases and 2 bases respectively, with 8 bases between them. CDR3 sequence reads: CASSVGVQETQYF. CDR3 DNA sequence: TGTGCCAGCAGTGTGGGTGTTCAAGAGACCCAGTACTTC.

This clonotype has at least ten counts. The chain recombines TRBV4-2 with TRBJ2-5; D is uncertain. Germline V CDR1 and CDR2: LGHNA, YNFKEQ. The CDR3 is made up of 15 amino acids. Trimming pared 1 base from V and 0 bases from J, leaving 9 bases between. In DNA, the CDR3 is TGTGCCAGCAGCCAAGTCGACTCGTACCAAGAGACCCAGTACTTC. It yields the protein CASSQVDSYQETQYF.

There are many counts of this clonotype. The chain couples TRBV2 to TRBJ2-1, with D unclear. Trimming stripped 6 bases from V and 2 bases from J, with 17 bases between. Per the germline V gene, CDR1 is SNHLY and CDR2 is FYNNEI. The CDR3 is made up of 16 amino acids. CDR3 nucleotides: TGTGCCAGCAGCCCAATAGGGTTCCGTGCCTACAATGAGCAGTTCTTC. It is translated as CASSPIGFRAYNEQFF.

In this sample, this clonotype turned up many times. The chain couples TRBV12-3 or TRBV12-4 to TRBJ2-1; either TRBD1 or TRBD2 may fit D (5 bases each). V dropped 8 bases and J dropped 14 bases, with 25 bases sitting between them. This CDR3 has 14 residues. The CDR3 sequence is CASALGTPGLEEFF. In DNA form, the CDR3 reads TGTGCCAGCGCACTAGGGACCCCGGGCTTAGAAGAGTTCTTC.

The gene calls are TRBV7-9 and TRBJ2-7; the match to TRBD1 covers 7 bases. CDR1 is SEHNR, CDR2 FQNEAQ, per germline (reference sequence). The length of the CDR3 is 14 residues. Trimming at V came to 5 bases and at J to 0 bases, leaving 4 bases not matched to a gene. CDR3 DNA: TGTGCCAGCAGCCCCCGGGACAGCTCCTACGAGCAGTACGTC. It specifies CASSPRDSSYEQYV.

This clonotype is categorized as medium-sized. This rearrangement joins TRBV7-6 to TRBJ2-7, with TRBD1 identical over 8 bases. The CDR3 consists of 14 residues. V shed 5 bases, J shed 3 bases, and the junction held 6 bases outside the gene matches. Germline CDR1 reads SGHVS; CDR2 reads FNYEAQ. The CDR3 is CASSQSRGLYEQYF. Written as DNA, the CDR3 is TGTGCCAGCAGCCAAAGCAGGGGGCTCTACGAGCAGTACTTC. The full variable domain, its missing parts supplied by reference TRBV7-6 and TRBJ2-7, is GAGVSQSPRYKVTKRGQDVALRCDPISGHVSLYWYRQALGQGPEFLTYFNYEAQQDKSGLPNDRFSAERPEGSISTLTIQRTEQRDSAMYRCASSQSRGLYEQYFGPGTRLTVT.

This clonotype was counted many times. The chain joins TRBV5-1 to TRBJ1-3, with D uncertain. The V end was cut by 0 bases, the J end by 4 bases, with 8 bases between. CDR3 length equals 14 residues. Germline CDR1 and CDR2: SGHRS and YFSETQ. The CDR3 bases are TGCGCCAGCAGCTTGGAGGGCAGGGGAAACACCATATATTTT. Translation gives CASSLEGRGNTIYF. The whole variable domain, remainder taken from reference TRBV5-1 and TRBJ1-3, is KAGVTQTPRYLIKTRGQQVTLSCSPISGHRSVSWYQQTPGQGLQFLFEYFSETQRNKGNFPGRFSGRQFSNSRSEMNVSTLELGDSALYLCASSLEGRGNTIYFGEGSWLTVV.

Many counts were recorded for this clonotype. The genes are TRBV9 and TRBJ2-3, with D tentatively TRBD1 or TRBD2 (6 bases each). The CDR3 covers 13 residues. In germline, CDR1 is SGDLS, CDR2 YYNGEE. Deletions cut 5 bases from V and 3 bases from J, with 10 bases between. CDR3: CASSGGGTDTQYF. Here the CDR3 DNA reads TGTGCCAGCAGTGGAGGGGGTACAGATACGCAGTATTTT.

This clonotype was counted at least ten times. The chain has TRBV5-1 and TRBJ2-1; 8 positions agree with TRBD2. The CDR3 consists of 12 residues. CDR1 SGHRS and CDR2 YFSETQ come from the germline V gene. Trimming cost V 7 bases and J 6 bases; bases outside gene matches: 3. The CDR3 coding sequence is TGCGCCAGCCGGACTAGCTCCAATGAGCAGTTCTTC. As protein: CASRTSSNEQFF.

The CDR3 spells CSASRQGRHTEAFF. The CDR3 bases are TGCAGTGCTAGTCGACAGGGTCGGCACACTGAAGCTTTCTTT. This chain joins TRBV20-1 and TRBJ1-1, with 7 positions matching TRBD1. Germline values: CDR1 DFQATT, CDR2 SNEGSKA (reference sequence). The CDR3 consists of 14 residues. V was clipped by 3 bases and J by 3 bases; unmatched bases: 7.

V is TRBV7-9 and J is TRBJ2-5; 7 nucleotides line up with TRBD1. The CDR3 has 14 amino acids. Germline V gene lookup returns CDR1 SEHNR and CDR2 FQNEAQ (reference sequence). The trim removed 1 base at V and 6 bases at J, leaving 5 bases unmatched. The CDR3 is CASSLEQGWKTQYF. For the CDR3, the DNA is TGTGCCAGCAGCTTAGAACAGGGGTGGAAGACCCAGTACTTC. Supplemented by reference TRBV7-9 and TRBJ2-5, the full variable domain reads DTGVSQNPRHKITKRGQNVTFRCDPISEHNRLYWYRQTLGQGPEFLTYFQNEAQLEKSRLLSDRFSAERPKGSFSTLEIQRTEQGDSAMYLCASSLEQGWKTQYFGPGTRLLVL.

This clonotype has ten or more counts. The genes are TRBV6-1 and TRBJ2-1, with a tentative D call TRBD2 (6 bases). The V gene's germline CDR1 is MNHNS and CDR2 SASEGT. V lost 8 bases and J 9 bases, leaving 11 bases between the germline ends. This CDR3 region has 11 residues. CDR3 nucleotide sequence: TGTGCCAGCGTGGGGAGGTTTGAGCAGTTCTTC. It is translated as CASVGRFEQFF.

This clonotype was counted many times. The gene calls are TRBV10-3 and TRBJ2-2; D is perhaps TRBD2 (6 bases). CDR1 is ENHRY and CDR2 is SYGVKD in the germline V gene. V dropped 0 bases and J dropped 7 bases, with 12 bases sitting between them. This CDR3 spans 15 amino acids. In nucleotides, the CDR3 is TGTGCCATCAGTGAGTCTTCGGGAGAAGGCGGGGAGCTGTTTTTT. Its protein product is CAISESSGEGGELFF.

This clonotype was seen at least ten times. The J gene is TRBJ1-1, the V gene TRBV29-1; D is unresolved. The V gene lost 7 bases and the J gene lost 1 base, with 13 bases spanning the gap. Germline V CDR1 and CDR2: SQVTM, ANQGSEA. The CDR3 covers 13 residues. CDR3: CSAQRTGNTEAFF. The DNA of the CDR3 is TGCAGCGCCCAAAGGACGGGGAACACTGAAGCTTTCTTT.